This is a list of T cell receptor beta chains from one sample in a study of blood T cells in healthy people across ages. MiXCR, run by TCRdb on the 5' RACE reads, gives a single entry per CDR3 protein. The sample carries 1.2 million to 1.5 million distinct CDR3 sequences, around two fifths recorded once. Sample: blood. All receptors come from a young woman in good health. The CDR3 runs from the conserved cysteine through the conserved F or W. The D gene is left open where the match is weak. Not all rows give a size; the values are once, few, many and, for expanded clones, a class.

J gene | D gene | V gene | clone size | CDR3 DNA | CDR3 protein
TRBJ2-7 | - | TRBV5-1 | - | TGCGCCAGCAGCTTGGACGAGCTCGAGCAGTACTTC | CASSLDELEQYF
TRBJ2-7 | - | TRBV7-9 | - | TGTGCCAGCAGCCCCGGCCAATGGGGCAAAGAAGAGCAGTACTTC | CASSPGQWGKEEQYF
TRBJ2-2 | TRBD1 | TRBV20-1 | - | TGCAGTGCTTACCGGGACAGGGCGGGCACCGGGGAGCTGTTTTTT | CSAYRDRAGTGELFF
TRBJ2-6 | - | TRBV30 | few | TGTGCCTGGAAACTCTCTGGGGCCAACGTCCTGACTTTC | CAWKLSGANVLTF
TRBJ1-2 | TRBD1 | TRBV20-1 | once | TGCAGTGCTAGAGAAGCCGGGACAGGGAGGGATGGCTACACCTTC | CSAREAGTGRDGYTF
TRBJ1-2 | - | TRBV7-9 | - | TGTGCCGGCAGCTCGCAGGGTACGGGCTACACCTTC | CAGSSQGTGYTF
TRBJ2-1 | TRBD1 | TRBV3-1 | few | TGTGCCAGCAGCCTTCTGAGACAGGGGCGGAATGAGCAGTTCTTC | CASSLLRQGRNEQFF
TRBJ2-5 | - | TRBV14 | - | TGTGCCAGCAGCCAAGCCCCGGGAAAAGAGACCCAGTACTTC | CASSQAPGKETQYF
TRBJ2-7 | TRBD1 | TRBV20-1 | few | TGCAGTGCTTGGCCCGTGGGACAGGGGGACTACGAGCAGTACTTC | CSAWPVGQGDYEQYF
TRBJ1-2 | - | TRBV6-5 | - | TGTGCCAGCAGAAAAGGTTACTCAAACTATGGCTACACCTTC | CASRKGYSNYGYTF
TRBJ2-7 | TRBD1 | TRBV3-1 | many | TGCGCCAGCAGCCTGCCGGGACAGTCCTACGAGCAGTACTTC | CASSLPGQSYEQYF
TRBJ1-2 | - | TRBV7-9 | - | TGTGCCAGCAGCTCCCGGTGGTATGGCTACACCTTC | CASSSRWYGYTF
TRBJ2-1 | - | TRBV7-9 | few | TGTGCCAGCAGCTTAGCGCGGGGTACAGTCTACAATGAGCAGTTCTTC | CASSLARGTVYNEQFF
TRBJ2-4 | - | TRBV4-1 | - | TGCGCCAGCAGGGACACAGGGGCCAAAAACATTCAGTACTTC | CASRDTGAKNIQYF
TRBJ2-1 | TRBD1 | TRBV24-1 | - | TGTGCCACCAGTGATTACCGGGGACAGGGCTCCTACAATGAGCAGTTCTTC | CATSDYRGQGSYNEQFF
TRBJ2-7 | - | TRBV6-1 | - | TGTGCCAGCAGTGAAGCCTCGAACTCCTACGAGCAGTACTTC | CASSEASNSYEQYF
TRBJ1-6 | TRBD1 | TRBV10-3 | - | TGTGCCATCAGATGGGCCTTACCGGGACAGGAAGATTCACCCCTCCACTTT | CAIRWALPGQEDSPLHF
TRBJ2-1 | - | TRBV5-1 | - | TGCGCCAGCAGCCTTAGCGGAGGTCGTTCCTACGATGAGCAGTTCTTC | CASSLSGGRSYDEQFF
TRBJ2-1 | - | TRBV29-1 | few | TGCAGCGTTGAGGGAGGGGACACAACGTCCTACAATGAGCAGTTCTTC | CSVEGGDTTSYNEQFF
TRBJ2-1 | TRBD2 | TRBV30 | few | TGTGCCTGGGGACTAGCGGGTGAGCAGTTCTTC | CAWGLAGEQFF
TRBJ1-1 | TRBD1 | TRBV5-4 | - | TGTGCCAGCAGCCCCGAGGGACAGTTCACTGAAGCTTTCTTT | CASSPEGQFTEAFF
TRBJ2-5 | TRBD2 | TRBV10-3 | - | TGTGCCATCAGTGAGTCCGTGGGGGGGAGAGAGACCCAGTACTTC | CAISESVGGRETQYF
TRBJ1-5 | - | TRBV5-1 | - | TGCGCCAGCAGCGTTGACGGACCCAATCAGCCCCAGCATTTT | CASSVDGPNQPQHF
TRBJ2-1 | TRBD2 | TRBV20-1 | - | TGCAGTGCTCAGCGGGAAACGGAGCAGTTCTTC | CSAQRETEQFF
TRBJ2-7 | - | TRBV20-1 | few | TGCAGTGCTGGGCTTTACGAGCAGTACTTC | CSAGLYEQYF
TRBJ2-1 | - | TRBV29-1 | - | TGCGGCTGGGGATGGGCAGGGCCCCACAATGAGCAGTTCTTC | CGWGWAGPHNEQFF
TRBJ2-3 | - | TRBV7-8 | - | TGTGCCAGCAGCTTAGCGTTTAGGTCCCCCACAGATACGCAGTATTTT | CASSLAFRSPTDTQYF
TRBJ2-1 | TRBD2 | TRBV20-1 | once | TGCAGTGCTAGAGCTCCTGGGGGTAGCGGGAGGCCCAATGAGCAGTTCTTC | CSARAPGGSGRPNEQFF
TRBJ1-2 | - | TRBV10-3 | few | TGTGCCATCAGTGATAAAGGGCCCAACTATGGCTACACCTTC | CAISDKGPNYGYTF
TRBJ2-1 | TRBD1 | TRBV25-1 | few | TGTGCCAGCAGTGCCCCCGGGACAGGGGGCAATGAGCAGTTCTTC | CASSAPGTGGNEQFF
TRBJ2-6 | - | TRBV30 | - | TGTGCCTGGAGGGTACCAAGGACTACATACTCCTCTGGGGCCAACGTCCTGACTTTC | CAWRVPRTTYSSGANVLTF
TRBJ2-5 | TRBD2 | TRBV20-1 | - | TGCAGTGCTATTTCCCGGGAGGGCCCAGGCGAGACCCAGTACTTC | CSAISREGPGETQYF
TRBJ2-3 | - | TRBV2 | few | TGTGCCAGCGGAGGGGGGGGCCCGTTGCGAGGGCCGCAGTATTTT | CASGGGGPLRGPQYF
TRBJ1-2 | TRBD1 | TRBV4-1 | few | TGCGCCAGCAGCCCGGCCGCGGGACAGGCATCTGGCTACACCTTC | CASSPAAGQASGYTF
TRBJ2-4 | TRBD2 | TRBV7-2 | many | TGTGCCAGCAGCTTAGCGGAGGCTAGCGGGTTAAACATTCAGTACTTC | CASSLAEASGLNIQYF
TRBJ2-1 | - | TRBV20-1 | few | TGCAGTGCTAGAGTTCCTGGTAGTGGGCCTGAGCAGTTCTTC | CSARVPGSGPEQFF
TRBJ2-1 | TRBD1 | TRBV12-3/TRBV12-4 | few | TGTGCCAGCACAAAACTACCGGGACAGGGGGCCTCCTACAATGAGCAGTTCTTC | CASTKLPGQGASYNEQFF
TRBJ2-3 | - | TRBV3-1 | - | TGTGCCAGCAGCCAAGTGTCGATTCCCAGCACAGATACGCAGTATTTT | CASSQVSIPSTDTQYF
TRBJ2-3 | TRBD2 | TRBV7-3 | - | TGTGCCAGCAGCTTAATTCCTAGCGGGGGGGGCACAGATACGCAGTATTTT | CASSLIPSGGGTDTQYF
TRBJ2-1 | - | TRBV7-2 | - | TGTGCCAGCAGCGTAGGCCGAGCTTCCAATGAGCAGTTCTTC | CASSVGRASNEQFF
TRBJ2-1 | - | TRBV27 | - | TGTGCCAGCAGTTTATCCGAGGGGGATGAGCAGTTCTTC | CASSLSEGDEQFF
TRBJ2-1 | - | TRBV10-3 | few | TGTGCCATCAGTGACTATAGCGGTTGGGGCGCCCGGAATGAGCAGTTCTTC | CAISDYSGWGARNEQFF
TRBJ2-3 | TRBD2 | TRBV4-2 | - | TGTGCCAGCAGCCAAGAAGGACTAGCGGGCTTAGATACGCAGTATTTT | CASSQEGLAGLDTQYF
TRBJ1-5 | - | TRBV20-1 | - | TGCAGTGCTAGGCAGTTTGGTCAGCCCCAGCATTTT | CSARQFGQPQHF
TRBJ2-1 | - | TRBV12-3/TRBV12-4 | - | TGTGCCAGCAGTTTAGGGACTCCAGCGGATGAGCAGTTCTTC | CASSLGTPADEQFF
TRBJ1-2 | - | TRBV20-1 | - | TGCAGTGCTAGACCTCTTCTGGCCCCCACTATAGGCTATGGCTACACCTTC | CSARPLLAPTIGYGYTF
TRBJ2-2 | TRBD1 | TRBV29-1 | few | TGCAGCGTTGCCGGGACAGGTAGCTTGAGCTCCGGGGAGCTGTTTTTT | CSVAGTGSLSSGELFF
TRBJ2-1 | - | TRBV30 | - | TGTGCCTGGTGTAGCGGCACTTTACCGACAGATGAGCAGTTCTTC | CAWCSGTLPTDEQFF
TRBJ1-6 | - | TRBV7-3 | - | TGTGCCAGCAGCTTGGACCGCCTCACCCTCCACTTT | CASSLDRLTLHF
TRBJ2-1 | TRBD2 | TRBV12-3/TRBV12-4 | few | TGTGCCAGCAGTCCCGGGACTAGCGGGACGCTTGAGCAGTTCTTC | CASSPGTSGTLEQFF
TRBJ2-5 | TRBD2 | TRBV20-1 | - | TGCAGTGCTAGTTCGCTAGCGGGGGGGAGTGCCCAGTACTTC | CSASSLAGGSAQYF